This T cell receptor (beta chain) was sequenced during a study of blood T cell repertoires in COVID-19. Study details: The samples span acute and convalescent COVID-19 from the United States, Italy and Spain. The analysed material was cDNA or gDNA that came from T cells, B-cell-depleted T cells, or PBMCs.

Under the authors' procedure: Counts of nucleated cells, estimated from reference gene primer amplification, were obtained. Profiling relied on immunoSEQ multiplex PCR, and the TCRdb table lists in-frame clones only, not all of them. The V and J calls and clone size come from that table; D and trimming were worked out from the DNA. The sample contains 85,000 to 100,000 clones, roughly 72% of which appear only once. CDR3 length: 12 residues. The V and J ends lost 7 bases and 5 bases respectively, with 11 bases between them. Germline lookup yields CDR1 SEHNR and CDR2 FQNEAQ (reference sequence). The chain uses TRBV7-9 and TRBJ1-2; possible D gene TRBD1, 5 bases. This clonotype was obtained from a woman aged 60-75 years in a cohort sampled during active or convalescent COVID-19. The sequencing sample was made of peripheral blood. The CDR3 DNA is TGTGCCAGCACTAATGGGGGGTATGGCTACACCTTC. This sequence encodes CASTNGGYGYTF.